This TCR beta chain was found in a study of cytomegalovirus exposure and HLA in healthy donors. PCR amplification relied on 60 Vbeta primers (plus 13 Jbeta primers). Clones were sequenced by immunoSEQ multiplex PCR, and TCRdb holds only the in-frame ones, with some missing. This sample's table has roughly 75,000 clones. With V trimmed by 7 bases and J by 5 bases, 7 bases remained unmatched. From germline, CDR1 is LNHDA and CDR2 SQIVND (reference sequence). This CDR3 comprises 15 residues. Sample: PBMCs. The sequence derives from a boy aged 10-17 years in good health and CMV-seronegative. The chain joins TRBV19 to TRBJ2-2; 10 positions match TRBD2. The chain's CDR3 is CASTNSGGMTGELFF. The DNA of the CDR3 is TGTGCCAGTACCAATAGCGGGGGGATGACCGGGGAGCTGTTTTTT. Complete variable domain (other parts from reference TRBV19 and TRBJ2-2): DGGITQSPKYLFRKEGQNVTLSCEQNLNHDAMYWYRQDPGQGLRLIYYSQIVNDFQKGDIAEGYSVSREKKESFPLTVTSAQKNPTAFYLCASTNSGGMTGELFFGEGSRLTVL.